Following are 20 T cell receptor beta chains from one sample sequenced in a study of blood T cell repertoires in COVID-19. Using immunoSEQ multiplex PCR, the repertoire was profiled, and TCRdb retains in-frame clones only, with some absent. In the table there are around 130,000 clones, less than 90% of which are singletons. The sample comprised peripheral blood. These receptor sequences come from a man between 65 and 85 years old with acute or convalescent COVID-19.

Written as DNA, the CDR3 is TGCGCCAGCAGCTCATTAAGCGGGGGCCAAGAGACCCAGTACTTC. Translation gives CASSSLSGGQETQYF. The chain links TRBV5-1 to TRBJ2-5, with 8 positions matching TRBD2. The CDR3 extends over 15 amino acids. The V and J ends lost 3 bases and 1 base, in that order; junction bases with no gene match: 5. The germline V gene has CDR1 SGHRS and CDR2 YFSETQ. The whole variable domain, filled in from reference TRBV5-1 and TRBJ2-5, reads KAGVTQTPRYLIKTRGQQVTLSCSPISGHRSVSWYQQTPGQGLQFLFEYFSETQRNKGNFPGRFSGRQFSNSRSEMNVSTLELGDSALYLCASSSLSGGQETQYFGPGTRLLVL.

This chain connects TRBV27 to TRBJ2-7, with 9 bases lining up with TRBD1. V was clipped by 4 bases and J by 1 base; unmatched bases: 8. Germline lookup yields CDR1 MNHEY and CDR2 SMNVEV (reference sequence). The CDR3 has 16 residues. The CDR3 coding sequence is TGTGCCAGCAGTTCGGATTGGACAGGGGAATCCTACGAGCAGTACTTC. Amino acid sequence: CASSSDWTGESYEQYF.

The chain uses TRBV19 and TRBJ1-6; 10 bases align to TRBD1. Per the germline V gene, CDR1 is LNHDA and CDR2 is SQIVND (reference sequence). With 3 bases clipped from V and 8 bases from J, the junction kept 7 bases outside the gene matches. CDR3 size: 16 residues. For the CDR3, the DNA is TGTGCCAGTAGTATTTCCCCGGGACAGGGGTATTCACCCCTCCACTTT. This translates into CASSISPGQGYSPLHF.

This chain uses TRBV2 with TRBJ2-1; D is perhaps TRBD1 (6 bases). Germline V gene data show CDR1 as SNHLY and CDR2 as FYNNEI. The length of the CDR3 is 14 residues. V shed 4 bases and J shed 6 bases, with 13 bases lying between them. The CDR3 DNA sequence: TGTGCCAGCAGTGGACAGGCTTTATTCAATGAGCAGTTCTTC. It codes for CASSGQALFNEQFF.

The chain has TRBV6-5 and TRBJ1-3; no clear D gene. The CDR3 spans 12 residues. Per the germline V gene, CDR1 is MNHEY and CDR2 is SVGAGI. V lost 8 bases and J 0 bases, leaving 5 bases between the germline ends. The CDR3 nucleotides are TGTGCCAGCTTCAACTCTGGAAACACCATATATTTT. As protein: CASFNSGNTIYF.

The V call is TRBV30, the J call TRBJ1-3; TRBD1 might be the D (6 bases). The CDR3 covers 17 residues. CDR1 is GTSNPN, CDR2 SVGIG, per germline (reference sequence). Trimming removed 2 bases at V and 4 bases at J, with 21 bases between. The CDR3 sequence: CAWSPGHLTPGGNTIYF. For the CDR3, the DNA is TGTGCCTGGAGTCCGGGACACCTCACGCCGGGCGGAAACACCATATATTTT.

CDR3 in DNA: TGTGCCAGCAGCTTACTCGGGACAGATCGAGGCTACACCTTC. It is translated as CASSLLGTDRGYTF. The chain couples TRBV7-9 to TRBJ1-2; TRBD1 matches at 7 bases. J gave up 8 bases and V 2 bases, and 8 bases lay outside the gene matches. The V gene's germline CDR1 is SEHNR and CDR2 FQNEAQ (reference sequence). This CDR3 has 14 amino acids.

The V call is TRBV7-6, the J call TRBJ2-2; TRBD1 matches 10 bases. Per the germline V gene, CDR1 is SGHVS and CDR2 is FNYEAQ. V gave up 6 bases and J gave up 3 bases; unmatched junction bases: 7. The length of the CDR3 is 16 residues. The CDR3 here is CASRPTGGPDTGELFF. The CDR3 coding sequence is TGTGCCAGCAGACCGACAGGGGGCCCCGACACCGGGGAGCTGTTTTTT.

The chain uses TRBV5-1 and TRBJ2-1, with TRBD2 identical over 9 bases. This CDR3 is 15 amino acids long. J gave up 7 bases and V 2 bases, and 7 bases lay outside the gene matches. The germline gives CDR1 SGHRS, CDR2 YFSETQ. CDR3 residues: CASSFGPSGVNEQFF. The DNA for the CDR3 is TGCGCCAGCAGCTTTGGTCCTAGCGGGGTAAATGAGCAGTTCTTC.

The chain combines TRBV20-1 with TRBJ1-2; D may be TRBD1 (6 bases). Deletions cut 3 bases from V and 8 bases from J, with 13 bases between. Germline values: CDR1 DFQATT, CDR2 SNEGSKA (reference sequence). CDR3 size: 12 residues. In DNA, the CDR3 is TGCAGTGCTAGTGGGGGCCTCTGGGGCTACACCTTC. It codes for CSASGGLWGYTF.

V gene TRBV19 combines with J gene TRBJ2-7; D is possibly TRBD2 (5 bases). Trimming cost V 3 bases and J 6 bases, with 15 bases left between them. The CDR3 contains 14 residues. Germline assignment: CDR1 LNHDA and CDR2 SQIVND (reference sequence). The DNA of the CDR3 is TGTGCCAGTAGTATCCCCGGAAGAAGCGGCGAGCAGTACTTC. Protein sequence: CASSIPGRSGEQYF.

The V gene is TRBV6-1, the J gene TRBJ1-1; TRBD1 is a possible D gene (5 bases). Germline assignment: CDR1 MNHNS and CDR2 SASEGT. The CDR3 length is 15 residues. Trimming took 0 bases from V and 1 from J, leaving 9 bases between them. Here the CDR3 DNA reads TGTGCCAGCAGTGAAGCAGGAAGGGGGAACACTGAAGCTTTCTTT. It is translated as CASSEAGRGNTEAFF.

V usage is TRBV3-1 (or the pseudogene TRBV3-2) and J usage is TRBJ1-3; a possible D gene is TRBD1 (5 bases). Germline loops: CDR1 LGHDT, CDR2 YNNKEL (reference sequence). The CDR3 is 17 amino acids. With 0 bases removed from V and 3 bases from J, the gap between germline ends came to 15 bases. The DNA for the CDR3 is TGTGCCAGCAGCCAAGATCACCCCAGGGTCAGTGGAAACACCATATATTTT. This codes for CASSQDHPRVSGNTIYF.

The rearrangement joins TRBV21-1 to TRBJ1-5; TRBD1, the table's D call, lacks a check against the DNA. TRBV21-1 has pseudogene status. The CDR3 spans 17 residues. This CDR3 is CASSKEGQPTANQPQHF. As DNA, the CDR3 is TGTGCCAGCAGCAAAGAAGGACAGCCGACGGCCAATCAGCCCCAGCATTTT.

The chain links TRBV5-1 to TRBJ2-7; D is possibly TRBD1 (8 bases). Germline lookup yields CDR1 SGHRS and CDR2 YFSETQ. The CDR3 is 17 residues long. V was shortened by 3 bases and J by 3 bases, with 22 bases between the two germline ends. Written as DNA, the CDR3 is TGCGCCAGCAGCTGGATATACGGACAGGGAGGGTTCTACGAGCAGTACTTC. Translated: CASSWIYGQGGFYEQYF.

The rearrangement links TRBV11-2 to TRBJ2-3; 15 nucleotides line up with TRBD2. Germline CDR1 and CDR2: SGHAT and FQNNGV. The CDR3 sequence is 17 residues long. The V segment lost 4 bases and the J segment 3 bases; nucleotides outside the gene matches: 5. CDR3 sequence (DNA): TGTGCCAGCAGCTCAGGGACTAGCGGGGGGTTTACAGATACGCAGTATTTT. It codes for CASSSGTSGGFTDTQYF. Using reference TRBV11-2 and TRBJ2-3 for the parts outside the CDR3, the full variable domain is EAGVAQSPRYKIIEKRQSVAFWCNPISGHATLYWYQQILGQGPKLLIQFQNNGVVDDSQLPKDRFSAERLKGVDSTLKIQPAKLEDSAVYLCASSSGTSGGFTDTQYFGPGTRLTVL.

This clone was found a few times. CDR3 in DNA: TGTGCCAGCAGCTTAGTGCCCCGACAGTCCAATCAGCCCCAGCATTTT. Translated: CASSLVPRQSNQPQHF. The rearrangement links TRBV7-8 to TRBJ1-5, with D perhaps TRBD1 (5 bases). The V gene's germline CDR1 is SGHVS and CDR2 FQNEAQ. V dropped 1 base and J dropped 3 bases, with 13 bases sitting between them. This CDR3 contains 16 residues.

This chain joins TRBV12-3 or TRBV12-4 and TRBJ2-1; D is unclear. CDR3 length: 11 amino acids. Trimming shortened V by 6 bases and J by 8 bases, and 8 bases separated the two germline ends. CDR3 in amino acids: CASRRRDEQFF. The CDR3 region has the DNA TGTGCCAGCAGGCGTCGGGATGAGCAGTTCTTC.

The gene calls are TRBV6-5 and TRBJ1-2, with D perhaps TRBD1 (5 bases). Trimming left V 2 bases short and J 3 bases short, with 7 bases between. The CDR3 has 13 amino acids. The germline V gene encodes CDR1 MNHEY and CDR2 SVGAGI. CDR3 sequence reads: CASSYDSDYGYTF. The CDR3 region has the DNA TGTGCCAGCAGTTACGACAGCGACTATGGCTACACCTTC.

The chain joins TRBV10-3 to TRBJ1-5; TRBD1 might be the D (5 bases). This CDR3 spans 14 amino acids. Trimming cost V 3 bases and J 5 bases, with 11 bases left between them. Germline CDR1 is ENHRY and CDR2 is SYGVKD. CDR3 sequence reads: CAISDRGSDQPQHF. Written as DNA, the CDR3 is TGTGCCATCAGTGACCGGGGGTCCGATCAGCCCCAGCATTTT.